Listed below are T cell receptor beta chains from one sample, sequenced in a study of T-cell reconstitution after alpha-beta-depleted transplantation in children. Using its own MiXCR run on the PCR reads, TCRdb lists one record per CDR3 protein. The table records fewer than 1 million distinct CDR3 sequences, around 15% of them present only once. The sequencing used PBMCs, mostly from graft donor cells, collected 360 days after TCRalphabeta/CD19-depleted stem cell transplant. The receptors stem from a male patient between 5 and 17 years old who had a stem cell transplant for acute lymphoblastic leukemia, so the T cells may come from the graft donor. Both conserved end residues are part of each CDR3. Fields, in order: clone size, J gene, V gene, D gene, CDR3 protein, CDR3 DNA. A D gene is named only where the DNA matches it firmly. Part of the rows lack a size; the others show once, few, many or a class for expanded clones.

few	TRBJ2-7	TRBV5-1	.	CASRVARGAYEQYF	TGCGCCAGCCGGGTAGCCAGGGGAGCCTACGAGCAGTACTTC
.	TRBJ2-5	TRBV7-9	.	CASSPSWGQGYQETQYF	TGTGCCAGCAGCCCTTCATGGGGCCAAGGGTACCAAGAGACCCAGTACTTC
few	TRBJ1-1	TRBV30	.	CAWSKGQMNTEAFF	TGTGCCTGGAGTAAAGGACAAATGAACACTGAAGCTTTCTTT
few	TRBJ2-5	TRBV5-1	.	CASSWGRDYQETQYF	TGCGCCAGCAGCTGGGGCCGGGACTACCAAGAGACCCAGTACTTC
few	TRBJ2-4	TRBV18	TRBD1	CASSPSTGPRNIQYF	TGTGCCAGCTCACCCTCGACAGGGCCAAGAAACATTCAGTACTTC
few	TRBJ2-7	TRBV4-1	TRBD2	CASSHEPSGSLHMFLGVYEQYF	TGCGCCAGCAGCCATGAGCCTAGCGGGAGCCTCCACATGTTCTTGGGGGTCTACGAGCAGTACTTC
few	TRBJ2-1	TRBV20-1	.	CSGGTLSISYNEQFF	TGCAGTGGCGGAACCCTATCGATCTCCTACAATGAGCAGTTCTTC
few	TRBJ2-3	TRBV5-1	.	CATTPTCTDTQYF	TGCGCCACCACTCCTACGTGCACAGATACGCAGTATTTT
few	TRBJ2-7	TRBV11-2	.	CASRRAPGLNYEQYF	TGTGCCAGCAGGCGAGCTCCGGGACTGAACTACGAGCAGTACTTC
many	TRBJ2-1	TRBV11-2	.	CASSLGPSAYNEQFF	TGTGCCAGCAGCTTAGGGCCGTCTGCCTACAATGAGCAGTTCTTC
few	TRBJ2-7	TRBV7-9	TRBD2	CASVTTSGHEQYF	TGTGCCAGCGTCACTACTAGCGGCCACGAGCAGTACTTC
few	TRBJ2-3	TRBV7-3	TRBD2	CASSLFGLAGTDTQYF	TGTGCCAGCAGCCTTTTCGGACTAGCGGGCACAGATACGCAGTATTTT
.	TRBJ1-2	TRBV29-1	.	CSAYRGGGYGYTF	TGCAGCGCATACCGGGGGGGTGGCTATGGCTACACCTTC
.	TRBJ1-5	TRBV12-3/TRBV12-4	.	CASSFKPGGQPQHF	TGTGCCAGCAGTTTTAAGCCGGGGGGCCAGCCCCAGCATTTT
many	TRBJ2-7	TRBV18	TRBD1	CASSPRTGDYYEQYF	TGTGCCAGCTCACCAAGGACAGGCGACTACTACGAGCAGTACTTC
few	TRBJ2-1	TRBV9	TRBD2	CASSVLAAYYNEQFF	TGTGCCAGCAGCGTTCTAGCGGCCTACTACAATGAGCAGTTCTTC
many	TRBJ2-1	TRBV20-1	TRBD2	CSAALTSGRADEQFF	TGCAGTGCTGCCCTGACTAGCGGGAGGGCCGATGAGCAGTTCTTC
.	TRBJ2-5	TRBV12-3/TRBV12-4	TRBD1	CASSLVKARGQETQYF	TGTGCCAGCAGTTTAGTTAAGGCCAGGGGGCAAGAGACCCAGTACTTC
.	TRBJ1-2	TRBV4-1	TRBD1	CASSQGATGDYGYTF	TGCGCCAGCAGCCAAGGTGCAACAGGGGACTATGGCTACACCTTC
.	TRBJ2-1	TRBV29-1	.	CSGGGAYNEQFF	TGCAGCGGAGGAGGGGCCTACAATGAGCAGTTCTTC
.	TRBJ1-5	TRBV6-4	.	CASSDLQNYYSNQPQHF	TGTGCCAGCAGTGATCTCCAGAACTACTATAGCAATCAGCCCCAGCATTTT
.	TRBJ2-7	TRBV20-1	TRBD2	CSARAGGPGDEQYF	TGCAGTGCGAGAGCGGGAGGGCCAGGGGACGAGCAGTACTTC
.	TRBJ2-7	TRBV5-1	.	CASSLNGHLVYEQYF	TGCGCCAGCAGCCTGAATGGCCACCTTGTTTACGAGCAGTACTTC
few	TRBJ1-2	TRBV4-1	.	CASSQAATGRRYGYTF	TGCGCCAGCAGCCAAGCGGCTACAGGGAGGCGCTATGGCTACACCTTC
few	TRBJ2-1	TRBV12-3/TRBV12-4	.	CASCPFGGRILRGNEQFF	TGTGCCAGCTGTCCCTTTGGGGGCAGGATCCTGCGTGGTAATGAGCAGTTCTTC
few	TRBJ1-5	TRBV7-2	.	CASSLGGTQNQPQHF	TGTGCCAGCAGCTTAGGCGGGACACAAAATCAGCCCCAGCATTTT
.	TRBJ2-7	TRBV5-1	.	CASSLAGVGLRSYEQYF	TGCGCCAGCAGCTTGGCCGGGGTAGGGTTACGGTCCTACGAGCAGTACTTC
few	TRBJ2-7	TRBV4-1	TRBD2	CASSHRTRGLAGGPTYEQYF	TGCGCCAGCAGCCACCGCACTAGGGGACTAGCGGGAGGCCCCACCTACGAGCAGTACTTC
.	TRBJ1-3	TRBV20-1	.	CSASRGGRSGNTIYF	TGCAGTGCTAGTAGGGGCGGCCGCTCTGGAAACACCATATATTTT
few	TRBJ2-5	TRBV4-2	TRBD2	CASSQDHSGGPGTQYF	TGTGCCAGCAGCCAAGATCATAGCGGGGGGCCTGGGACCCAGTACTTC
few	TRBJ2-3	TRBV20-1	TRBD2	CSARLSGSFINTQYF	TGCAGTGCTAGACTAAGCGGGAGTTTTATAAATACGCAGTATTTT
.	TRBJ2-7	TRBV6-2/TRBV6-3	.	CASSYYGSSYEQYF	TGTGCCAGCAGTTATTACGGGAGCTCCTACGAGCAGTACTTC
.	TRBJ1-6	TRBV5-1	TRBD1	CASSFGQGIYNSPLHF	TGCGCCAGCAGCTTCGGACAGGGGATTTATAATTCACCCCTCCACTTT
.	TRBJ2-1	TRBV10-3	.	CAISDLERRGNEQFF	TGTGCCATCAGTGATTTAGAGAGGCGGGGCAATGAGCAGTTCTTC
few	TRBJ2-1	TRBV27	TRBD1	CASSRAGTGYNEQFF	TGTGCCAGCAGTCGCGCCGGGACAGGTTACAATGAGCAGTTCTTC
.	TRBJ1-2	TRBV27	.	CASSFGAGFNYGYTF	TGTGCCAGCAGTTTCGGGGCAGGATTTAACTATGGCTACACCTTC
many	TRBJ1-6	TRBV12-3/TRBV12-4	TRBD1	CASSSRTGDRSPLHF	TGTGCCAGCAGTTCTAGGACAGGGGATAGATCACCCCTCCACTTT
.	TRBJ2-3	TRBV7-6	TRBD2	CASSLKGLAESSTDTQYF	TGTGCCAGCAGCTTAAAAGGCCTAGCGGAGTCTAGCACAGATACGCAGTATTTT
many	TRBJ2-1	TRBV12-3/TRBV12-4	.	CASGRRGSNEQFF	TGTGCCAGCGGCCGCCGAGGAAGCAATGAGCAGTTCTTC
few	TRBJ2-5	TRBV2	TRBD1	CASSEDRGLETQYF	TGTGCCAGCAGTGAAGACAGGGGGCTGGAGACCCAGTACTTC
many	TRBJ2-7	TRBV27	.	CASSASGLTSYEQYF	TGTGCCAGCAGTGCCTCCGGGTTAACCTCCTACGAGCAGTACTTC
few	TRBJ1-4	TRBV5-1	.	CASSHGPGPLNEKLFF	TGCGCCAGCAGCCATGGACCGGGACCCCTTAATGAAAAACTGTTTTTT
many	TRBJ2-4	TRBV7-3	TRBD2	CASSLMGGRGAKNIQYF	TGTGCCAGCAGCTTAATGGGCGGGAGAGGTGCCAAAAACATTCAGTACTTC
.	TRBJ1-2	TRBV28	.	CATWRYRINYGYTF	TGTGCCACCTGGCGGTACCGGATTAACTATGGCTACACCTTC
.	TRBJ2-2	TRBV5-1	.	CASREPNTGELYF	TGCGCCAGCAGAGAGCCGAACACCGGGGAGCTGTATTTT
.	TRBJ2-7	TRBV7-3	.	CASSSSAGPQYF	TGTGCCAGCAGTTCCTCGGCGGGACCCCAGTACTTC
few	TRBJ2-7	TRBV21-1	.	CASSKGVTSGGYEQYF	TGTGCCAGCAGCAAAGGGGTCACTAGCGGAGGATACGAGCAGTACTTC
.	TRBJ2-7	TRBV27	.	CASSLTDHAYEQYF	TGTGCCAGCAGTTTAACAGACCATGCCTACGAGCAGTACTTC
.	TRBJ1-5	TRBV20-1	TRBD1	CSARRGGAPSGYMEHF	TGCAGTGCTAGGAGAGGGGGCGCGCCCTCTGGGTATATGGAGCATTTT
.	TRBJ2-7	TRBV11-2	TRBD2	CASSPTSGFGNEQYF	TGTGCCAGCAGCCCGACTAGCGGGTTTGGGAACGAGCAGTACTTC
few	TRBJ2-5	TRBV12-3/TRBV12-4	.	CASSFHGNQETQYF	TGTGCCAGCAGTTTCCATGGTAACCAAGAGACCCAGTACTTC
few	TRBJ1-5	TRBV21-1	.	CASSKTGNGNQPQHF	TGTGCCAGCAGCAAGACAGGGAACGGCAATCAGCCCCAGCATTTT
few	TRBJ1-2	TRBV6-2/TRBV6-3	TRBD1	CASNPDRGYGYTF	TGTGCCAGCAATCCGGACAGGGGGTATGGCTACACCTTC
many	TRBJ2-3	TRBV5-6	.	CASSLLGVGTDTQYF	TGTGCCAGCAGCTTGTTGGGGGTGGGCACAGATACGCAGTATTTT
few	TRBJ1-2	TRBV4-1	.	CASSPYSNSDRYGYTF	TGCGCCAGCAGCCCCTATTCTAATTCCGACAGATATGGCTACACCTTC
.	TRBJ2-3	TRBV29-1	TRBD2	CSVEVEAGGLRGTDTQYF	TGCAGCGTTGAAGTCGAAGCGGGAGGCCTTCGGGGCACAGATACGCAGTATTTT
.	TRBJ2-7	TRBV10-3	TRBD1	CAISAPRTGSNEQYF	TGTGCCATCAGCGCCCCCCGGACAGGGAGCAACGAGCAGTACTTC
few	TRBJ2-1	TRBV12-3/TRBV12-4	TRBD2	CASSLFLAVYNEQFF	TGTGCCAGCAGTTTATTTCTAGCGGTATACAATGAGCAGTTCTTC
.	TRBJ2-7	TRBV18	.	CASSPIKNNYEQYF	TGTGCCAGCTCACCTATCAAGAACAATTACGAGCAGTACTTC
.	TRBJ1-3	TRBV6-1	.	CATRAEGLDSGNTIYF	TGTGCCACCCGAGCGGAGGGGTTAGACTCTGGAAACACCATATATTTT